This T cell receptor (beta chain) appears in the sequencing data of a study of cytomegalovirus exposure and HLA in healthy donors. Points on this clone: Germline and junction disagree at one end, which may indicate a read error.

Per germline, CDR1 LGHNA and CDR2 YNFKEQ. The CDR3 length is 16 residues. Amplification used 60 Vbeta primers and 13 Jbeta primers. The table came from immunoSEQ multiplex PCR; TCRdb's copy has only in-frame clones and leaves some out. The sample yields about 230,000 clones, more than 75% seen once. The specimen sequenced was PBMCs. This sequence originates from a human donor in good health. V and J are TRBV4-2 and TRBJ1-2; perhaps TRBD1 as D (5 bases). This chain's CDR3 is CASSEETGVTGGGYTF. The CDR3 DNA sequence: TGTGCCAGCAGCGAAGAAACGGGGGTTACGGGTGGAGGCTACACCTTC.